This T cell receptor (beta chain) is from a study of molecular identifiers for immune sequencing clone quantification. It was from 20,000 to 1,000,000 sorted cells, with 10%, 30% or 50% RNA, that naive CD8 libraries came. For naive CD8 T cells, sorting used the CD8+CD4-CCR7+CD45RA+ phenotype. As to this clonotype: What it binds is unknown.

Overall study results and limits: Among effectors, clones above 20 RNA copies held over 97% of molecules; among naive cells, under 1%. With a barcode shared among identical TCR molecules, highly expanded clone sizes could be underestimated.

This CDR3 spans 14 amino acids. The germline V gene encodes CDR1 LNHDA and CDR2 SQIVND (reference sequence). Deletions cut 3 bases from V and 0 bases from J, with 7 bases between. Using its own MiXCR run on the PCR reads, TCRdb lists one record per CDR3 protein. This table holds some 100,000 distinct CDR3 sequences, roughly a third found once. V gene TRBV19 combines with J gene TRBJ2-3; unclear D gene. The source is a human donor in good health. Some libraries in this study had Jurkat cell RNA spiked in. Sequencing input: naive CD8+ T cells from blood, with Jurkat cell RNA spiked in. Noted subset: FACS-sorted CD8+CD4-CCR7+CD45RA+ naive T cells. The CDR3 DNA follows: TGTGCCAGTAGTATCCCCCCTAGCACAGATACGCAGTATTTT. It encodes CASSIPPSTDTQYF.